The 22 T cell receptor beta chains given below trace back to one sample, sequenced in a study of metastatic and nonmetastatic thyroid tumors. TCRdb called clones again from the PCR reads with MiXCR. The sample gives roughly 7,400 clones, 15% to 20% of which show up once; over 8.5% is in the top ten. No treatment of any kind had been given to any patient before thyroid surgery. Sequenced input: adjacent normal tissue. Receptor source: a female donor with papillary thyroid cancer or a benign thyroid nodule (not recorded which). Some clones in this sample may be carry-over from other donors' samples.

This clone was seen ten or more times. V gene TRBV10-3 combines with J gene TRBJ2-5, with 13 bases fitting TRBD2. The germline V gene encodes CDR1 ENHRY and CDR2 SYGVKD. The ends lost 3 bases at V and 3 bases at J; junction bases unmatched: 10. The CDR3 sequence is 18 residues long. The CDR3 loop is CAISDRGLAGVTEETQYF. The CDR3 DNA reads as TGTGCCATCAGTGACCGTGGACTAGCGGGGGTGACTGAAGAGACCCAGTACTTC.

This clone has ten or more counts. This may arise from a read error, as a much more abundant clone is one base away. The CDR3 coding sequence is TGTGCCAGCAGTGAAGGGGCGGAACGGAGTTCACCCCTCCACTTT. Translation gives CASSEGAERSSPLHF. The chain is built from TRBV6-1 and TRBJ1-6; D uncertain. The CDR3 runs to 15 residues. V lost 1 base to trimming and J lost 9 bases, with 13 bases between them. Per germline, CDR1 MNHNS and CDR2 SASEGT.

The chain couples TRBV19 to TRBJ2-3, with D perhaps TRBD1 (7 bases). The CDR3 runs 15 residues. Deletions cut 5 bases from V and 0 bases from J, with 12 bases between. In germline, CDR1 is LNHDA, CDR2 SQIVND (reference sequence). CDR3 DNA: TGTGCCAGTAGTGGGGGGACAGCTAGCACAGATACGCAGTATTTT. Translating it yields CASSGGTASTDTQYF.

The V gene is TRBV7-6, the J gene TRBJ2-2; D is unresolved. Germline lookup yields CDR1 SGHVS and CDR2 FNYEAQ. There are 14 residues in the CDR3. V was shortened by 5 bases and J by 2 bases, with 9 bases between the two germline ends. Written as DNA, the CDR3 is TGTGCCAGCAGCCCAAGACCCAACACCGGGGAGCTGTTTTTT. This encodes CASSPRPNTGELFF.

By frequency in the sample, this clone is medium-sized. The chain joins TRBV5-1 to TRBJ1-4, with 8 bases identical to TRBD1. CDR3 length: 16 residues. The V and J ends lost 5 bases and 8 bases, in that order; junction bases with no gene match: 14. Germline CDR1 and CDR2: SGHRS and YFSETQ. The CDR3 region has the DNA TGCGCCAGCAGTATCACAGGGGGTAATCTTGTGGAAAAACTGTTTTTT. Protein product: CASSITGGNLVEKLFF. Complete variable domain (other parts from reference TRBV5-1 and TRBJ1-4): KAGVTQTPRYLIKTRGQQVTLSCSPISGHRSVSWYQQTPGQGLQFLFEYFSETQRNKGNFPGRFSGRQFSNSRSEMNVSTLELGDSALYLCASSITGGNLVEKLFFGSGTQLSVL.

Judged by abundance, this clone is medium-sized. The chain recombines TRBV6-1 with TRBJ2-7; 9 nucleotides agree with TRBD1. The V gene end was trimmed by 4 bases and the J gene end by 5 bases; junction bases not matched to a gene: 9. The CDR3 has 15 amino acids. CDR1 and CDR2 from the germline V gene are MNHNS and SASEGT. CDR3 nucleotides: TGTGCCAGCAGTGTTTCCGGGACAGGGTTCGACGAGCAGTACTTC. It translates to CASSVSGTGFDEQYF.

This clone was observed at least ten times. V usage is TRBV30 and J usage is TRBJ1-2; D ambiguous. The length of the CDR3 is 13 residues. Germline values: CDR1 GTSNPN, CDR2 SVGIG (reference sequence). Between the trimmed V and J ends, which lost 1 base and 3 bases, there was a span of 9 bases. CDR3 protein: CAWSGTVDYGYTF. The CDR3 region has the DNA TGTGCCTGGAGTGGCACAGTCGACTATGGCTACACCTTC.

This clone is judged medium-sized. V and J are TRBV12-3 or TRBV12-4 and TRBJ2-3, with D maybe TRBD2 (5 bases). The CDR3 spans 12 residues. V dropped 8 bases and J dropped 0 bases, with 6 bases sitting between them. Here the CDR3 DNA reads TGTGCCAGCGGCGGGAGCACAGATACGCAGTATTTT. Its protein is CASGGSTDTQYF.

This clone has a handful of counts. Other DNA sequences in the same sample also yield this CDR3. This sequence joins TRBV19 and TRBJ1-6; no firm D call. The CDR3 has 14 amino acids. Germline values: CDR1 LNHDA, CDR2 SQIVND (reference sequence). V lost 2 bases and J 6 bases, leaving 8 bases between the germline ends. CDR3 region: CASSIRVGNSPLHF. The DNA for the CDR3 is TGTGCCAGTAGTATAAGGGTTGGTAATTCACCCCTCCACTTT.

Within the sample, this clone is medium-sized. The CDR3 bases are TGTGCCAGCAGCCAGCTAGCAGCGGGGGAAAGGGAGACCCAGTACTTC. Translation: CASSQLAAGERETQYF. The gene calls are TRBV11-2 and TRBJ2-5, with 8 bases matching TRBD2. This CDR3 region has 16 residues. V shed 5 bases, J shed 5 bases, and the junction held 13 bases outside the gene matches. Germline CDR1 is SGHAT and CDR2 is FQNNGV. Using reference TRBV11-2 and TRBJ2-5 for the parts outside the CDR3, the full variable domain is EAGVAQSPRYKIIEKRQSVAFWCNPISGHATLYWYQQILGQGPKLLIQFQNNGVVDDSQLPKDRFSAERLKGVDSTLKIQPAKLEDSAVYLCASSQLAAGERETQYFGPGTRLLVL.

This clone appeared many times. One end of the junction does not line up with germline, which may come from a read error. This chain links TRBV5-1 with TRBJ1-3, with D possibly being TRBD1 (6 bases). The CDR3 has 15 residues. Germline V gene sequence: CDR1 SGHRS, CDR2 YFSETQ. The CDR3 loop reads CASGLSGASGNTIYF. For the CDR3, the DNA is TGCGCCAGCGGCTTGTCAGGGGCGAGTGGAAACACCATATATTTT.

This clone has at least ten counts. This rearrangement joins TRBV18 to TRBJ1-2; a possible D gene is TRBD1 (6 bases). CDR1 is KGHSH, CDR2 LQKENI, per germline. The CDR3 has 13 amino acids. V dropped 3 bases and J dropped 4 bases, with 9 bases sitting between them. The CDR3 coding sequence is TGTGCCAGCTCACCCACAGGGAGCTATGGCTACACCTTC. Amino acids: CASSPTGSYGYTF. Using reference TRBV18 and TRBJ1-2 for the parts outside the CDR3, the full variable domain is NAGVMQNPRHLVRRRGQEARLRCSPMKGHSHVYWYRQLPEEGLKFMVYLQKENIIDESGMPKERFSAEFPKEGPSILRIQQVVRGDSAAYFCASSPTGSYGYTFGSGTRLTVV.

This clone counts as medium-sized. This rearrangement joins TRBV5-8 to TRBJ1-1, with D perhaps matching TRBD1 (5 bases). V lost 4 bases and J 0 bases, leaving 10 bases between the germline ends. Germline CDR1 and CDR2: SGHTS and YDEGEE. CDR3 length: 14 residues. The CDR3 sequence is CASSRGPMNTEAFF. As DNA, the CDR3 is TGTGCCAGCAGCAGGGGTCCTATGAACACTGAAGCTTTCTTT.

This clone counts as medium-sized. The gene calls are TRBV5-1 and TRBJ1-3, with D unclear. The CDR3 length is 14 residues. V was trimmed by 2 bases and J by 0 bases, leaving 6 bases between them. The germline CDR1 and CDR2 sequences are SGHRS and YFSETQ. DNA for the CDR3: TGCGCCAGCAGCTTATCGAGCTCTGGAAACACCATATATTTT. This gives the protein CASSLSSSGNTIYF. Using reference TRBV5-1 and TRBJ1-3 for the parts outside the CDR3, the full variable domain is KAGVTQTPRYLIKTRGQQVTLSCSPISGHRSVSWYQQTPGQGLQFLFEYFSETQRNKGNFPGRFSGRQFSNSRSEMNVSTLELGDSALYLCASSLSSSGNTIYFGEGSWLTVV.

Ten or more counts support this clone. The rearrangement uses TRBV9 and TRBJ2-1; 8 bases align to TRBD1. The CDR3 is 16 amino acids. In germline, CDR1 is SGDLS, CDR2 YYNGEE. The V gene end was trimmed by 4 bases and the J gene end by 7 bases; junction bases not matched to a gene: 13. The CDR3 nucleotides read TGTGCCAGCAGCCTCAGGGGGCAGGGGGCGCAGAATGAGCAGTTCTTC. Translation: CASSLRGQGAQNEQFF. The entire variable domain, with the rest obtained from reference TRBV9 and TRBJ2-1, is as follows: DSGVTQTPKHLITATGQRVTLRCSPRSGDLSVYWYQQSLDQGLQFLIQYYNGEERAKGNILERFSAQQFPDLHSELNLSSLELGDSALYFCASSLRGQGAQNEQFFGPGTRLTVL.

This chain joins TRBV7-6 and TRBJ2-7, with TRBD1 matching 11 bases. Germline V gene sequence: CDR1 SGHVS, CDR2 FNYEAQ. J gave up 0 bases and V 4 bases, and 5 bases lay outside the gene matches. This CDR3 comprises 16 residues. The chain's CDR3 is CASSSGTGGGSYEQYF. The CDR3 DNA follows: TGTGCCAGCAGCTCGGGGACAGGGGGAGGCTCCTACGAGCAGTACTTC.

This clone ranks as medium-sized. This rearrangement joins TRBV5-1 to TRBJ2-1; a weak D match, TRBD2 (6 bases). Germline loops: CDR1 SGHRS, CDR2 YFSETQ. Trimming pared 0 bases from V and 0 bases from J, leaving 10 bases between. The CDR3 sequence is 16 residues long. DNA for the CDR3: TGCGCCAGCAGCTTGGCCGCGGGGAGCTCCTACAATGAGCAGTTCTTC. This translates into CASSLAAGSSYNEQFF.

This clone has at least ten counts. This chain links TRBV29-1 with TRBJ1-1; the D is unclear. This CDR3 is built from 12 residues. V lost 8 bases and J 2 bases, leaving 12 bases between the germline ends. The V gene's germline CDR1 is SQVTM and CDR2 ANQGSEA. CDR3 DNA sequence: TGCAGCACCGGGCGACGTAACACTGAAGCTTTCTTT. It is translated as CSTGRRNTEAFF.

This clone came up a few times. The chain combines TRBV6-1 with TRBJ2-7; possibly TRBD2 for D (6 bases). Germline V CDR1 and CDR2: MNHNS, SASEGT. This CDR3 has 14 amino acids. V lost 6 bases and J 2 bases, leaving 14 bases between the germline ends. The CDR3 DNA reads TGTGCCAGCAGCGCGCAAGCGGGCCCCTACGAGCAGTACTTC. Its translation: CASSAQAGPYEQYF.

CDR3 nucleotide sequence: TGCAGTGCCAGGACAGGGGGCACGGTTCAGCCCCAGCATTTT. As protein: CSARTGGTVQPQHF. The chain carries TRBV20-1 and TRBJ1-5; TRBD1 aligns across 11 bases. Germline loops: CDR1 DFQATT, CDR2 SNEGSKA (reference sequence). V gave up 6 bases and J gave up 6 bases; unmatched junction bases: 7. This CDR3 region has 14 residues.

This clone is termed medium-sized (0.01 to 0.1%). V usage is TRBV12-3 or TRBV12-4 and J usage is TRBJ2-1; TRBD2 aligns across 9 bases. This CDR3 is built from 16 residues. J lost 7 bases, V lost 0 bases, and 7 bases had no gene match. The CDR3 nucleotides read TGTGCCAGCAGTTTAGCGCGGGAGGGCCCTCGGAATGAGCAGTTCTTC. This translates into CASSLAREGPRNEQFF.

By sample fraction, this clone is medium-sized. Germline is not matched at one junction end, which may reflect a read error. This sample includes further DNA sequences coding for the same CDR3. The rearrangement joins TRBV20-1 to TRBJ1-6; no clear D. Germline V gene sequence: CDR1 DFQATT, CDR2 SNEGSKA (reference sequence). The CDR3 length is 14 residues. CDR3 sequence: CSARAPDLGSPLHF. CDR3 DNA sequence: TGCAGTGCTAGAGCACCAGACTTGGGTTCACCCCTTCACTTT.